The clone carrying this T cell receptor (beta chain) was seen more than once but under ten times. This entry belongs to a study of long-term antiretroviral therapy in people with HIV. In each sample, roughly 1-11 million cryopreserved PBMC were present before DNA extraction. Runs used v3.0 of the immunoSEQ assay and were done at survey level. The table came from immunoSEQ multiplex PCR; TCRdb's copy has only in-frame clones and leaves some out. This table has more than 25,000 clones, around 80% appearing once. There are 15 residues in the CDR3. CDR1 and CDR2 (germline): SGHTS, YDEGEE. J was trimmed by 5 bases and V by 4 bases; bases with no gene match: 4.

The V call is TRBV5-8, the J call TRBJ1-4, with 11 bases lining up with TRBD1. The sequenced sample was unsorted PBMCs, obtained 3 years after starting antiretroviral therapy. The TCR sequence derives from a man aged 35-49 years with HIV. The CDR3 nucleotides are TGTGCCAGCAGCCTAAGGACAGGGGGCAATGAAAAACTGTTTTTT. This gives the protein CASSLRTGGNEKLFF.